This TCR beta chain originates from a study of T cells after yellow fever vaccination. This clonotype was seen only a few times. Its antigen remains unknown. Germline lookup yields CDR1 KGHSH and CDR2 LQKENI. There are 17 residues in the CDR3. V trimming: 3 bases; J trimming: 7 bases; junction bases outside the gene matches: 14. TCRdb ran MiXCR on the 5' RACE reads and lists one entry per CDR3 protein. The repertoire includes around 350,000 distinct CDR3 sequences, roughly 12% of them detected once, and more than 15% sits in the top ten. General study points: Clones that expanded after primary vaccination mostly reappeared after the booster (roughly 95% CD4, roughly 87% CD8). By day 5 rather than day 15, the secondary response had peaked, though it was weaker. Contaminating bulk clonotypes could be abundant in FACS-sorted repertoires. Clonotypes appearing in both CD4 and CD8 compartments existed, and their share was small.

This sample comprised PBMCs, obtained on the day of the first yellow fever vaccination. This TCR was recovered from a man aged 18 to 30 who received the YFV17D yellow fever vaccine. V usage is TRBV18 and J usage is TRBJ1-5, with 8 bases matching TRBD1. The CDR3 protein is CASSPRNYRGARQPQHF. The CDR3 coding sequence is TGTGCCAGCTCACCGCGCAATTACAGGGGGGCCAGGCAGCCCCAGCATTTT.